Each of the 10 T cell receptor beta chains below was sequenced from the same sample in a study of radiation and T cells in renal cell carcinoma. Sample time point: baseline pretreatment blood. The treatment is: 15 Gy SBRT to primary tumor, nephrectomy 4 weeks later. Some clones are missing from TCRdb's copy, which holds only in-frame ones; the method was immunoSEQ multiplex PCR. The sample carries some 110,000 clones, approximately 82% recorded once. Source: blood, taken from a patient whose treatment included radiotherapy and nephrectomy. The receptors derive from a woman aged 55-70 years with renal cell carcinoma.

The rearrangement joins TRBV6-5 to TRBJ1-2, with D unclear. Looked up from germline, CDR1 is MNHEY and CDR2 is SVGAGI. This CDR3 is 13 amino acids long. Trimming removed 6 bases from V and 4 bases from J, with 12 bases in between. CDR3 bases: TGTGCCAGCAGGAGCCCGGGGTCCTATGGCTACACCTTC. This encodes CASRSPGSYGYTF.

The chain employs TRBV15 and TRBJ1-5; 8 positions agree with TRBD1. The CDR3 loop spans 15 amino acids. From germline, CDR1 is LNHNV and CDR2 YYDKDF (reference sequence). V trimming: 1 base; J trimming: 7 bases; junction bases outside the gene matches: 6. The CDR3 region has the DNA TGTGCCACCAGCAGAGGACAGGGGAACGGACAGCCCCAGCATTTT. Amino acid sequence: CATSRGQGNGQPQHF.

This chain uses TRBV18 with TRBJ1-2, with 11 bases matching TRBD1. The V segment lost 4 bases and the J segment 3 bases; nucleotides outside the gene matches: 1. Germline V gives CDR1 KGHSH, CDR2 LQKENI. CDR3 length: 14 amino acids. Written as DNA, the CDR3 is TGTGCCAGCTCACGGACAGGGGGCGACTATGGCTACACCTTC. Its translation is CASSRTGGDYGYTF.

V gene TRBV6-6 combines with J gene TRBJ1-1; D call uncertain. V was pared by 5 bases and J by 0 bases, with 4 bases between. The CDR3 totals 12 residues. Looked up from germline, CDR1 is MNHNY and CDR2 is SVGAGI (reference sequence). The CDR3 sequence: CASSTMNTEAFF. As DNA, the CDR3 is TGTGCCAGCAGTACTATGAACACTGAAGCTTTCTTT.

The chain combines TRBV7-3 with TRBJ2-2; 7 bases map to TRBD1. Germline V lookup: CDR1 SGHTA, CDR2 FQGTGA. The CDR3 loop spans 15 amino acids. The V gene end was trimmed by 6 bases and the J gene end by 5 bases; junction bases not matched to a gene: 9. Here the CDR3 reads CASSYSGTATGELFF. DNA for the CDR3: TGTGCCAGCAGTTATTCCGGGACAGCTACCGGGGAGCTGTTTTTT.

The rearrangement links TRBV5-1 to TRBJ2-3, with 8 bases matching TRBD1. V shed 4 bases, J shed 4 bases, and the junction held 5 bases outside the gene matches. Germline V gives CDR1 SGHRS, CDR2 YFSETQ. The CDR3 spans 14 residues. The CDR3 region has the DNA TGCGCCAGCAGCGAGCAGGGGGCCTCAGATACGCAGTATTTT. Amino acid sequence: CASSEQGASDTQYF.

CDR3 loop: CASSLAGTSIHEQFF. DNA for the CDR3: TGCGCCAGCAGCTTGGCCGGGACTAGCATTCATGAGCAGTTCTTC. The gene calls are TRBV5-1 and TRBJ2-1, with 9 bases aligning to TRBD2. J was trimmed by 8 bases and V by 0 bases; bases with no gene match: 6. Germline-derived CDR1 and CDR2 are SGHRS and YFSETQ. CDR3 length: 15 amino acids.

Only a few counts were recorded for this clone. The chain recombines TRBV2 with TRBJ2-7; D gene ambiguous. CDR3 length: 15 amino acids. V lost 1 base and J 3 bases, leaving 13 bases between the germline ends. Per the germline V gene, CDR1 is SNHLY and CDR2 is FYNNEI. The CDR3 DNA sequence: TGTGCCAGCAGTGAAGTAGAAGCGCCTGACTACGAGCAGTACTTC. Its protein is CASSEVEAPDYEQYF.

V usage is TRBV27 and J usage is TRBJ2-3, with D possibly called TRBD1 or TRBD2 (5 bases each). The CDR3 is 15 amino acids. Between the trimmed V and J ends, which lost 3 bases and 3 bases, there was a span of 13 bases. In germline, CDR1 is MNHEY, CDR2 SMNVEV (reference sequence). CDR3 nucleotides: TGTGCCAGCAGTTTCCGAGGGGCTCGAACAGATACGCAGTATTTT. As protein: CASSFRGARTDTQYF.

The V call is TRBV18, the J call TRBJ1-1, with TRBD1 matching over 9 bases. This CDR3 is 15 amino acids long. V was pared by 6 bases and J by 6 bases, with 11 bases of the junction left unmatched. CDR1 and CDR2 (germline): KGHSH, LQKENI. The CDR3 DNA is TGTGCCAGCTCTTCCCAAAGAGGGGACAGGGCTGAAGCTTTCTTT. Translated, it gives CASSSQRGDRAEAFF. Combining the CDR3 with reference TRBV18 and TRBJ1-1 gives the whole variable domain NAGVMQNPRHLVRRRGQEARLRCSPMKGHSHVYWYRQLPEEGLKFMVYLQKENIIDESGMPKERFSAEFPKEGPSILRIQQVVRGDSAAYFCASSSQRGDRAEAFFGQGTRLTVV.